These 15 T cell receptor beta chains originate from one sample sequenced in a study of blood T cell repertoires in COVID-19. Using immunoSEQ multiplex PCR, the repertoire was profiled, and TCRdb retains in-frame clones only, with some absent. The profile covers some 260,000 clones, with 80% to 90% appearing a single time and under 9.5% taken by the ten largest. Source material: PBMCs or T cells enriched from blood (not recorded which). Receptor source: a middle-aged man who had recovered from COVID-19.

The genes are TRBV7-3 and TRBJ1-1, with TRBD1 as a possible D gene (6 bases). The CDR3 spans 13 residues. Germline V gene sequence: CDR1 SGHTA, CDR2 FQGTGA. The germline V and J ends were trimmed by 3 bases and 4 bases, with 9 bases remaining between them. This chain's CDR3 is CASSFTGSTEAFF. In DNA form, the CDR3 reads TGTGCCAGCAGCTTCACAGGGAGCACTGAAGCTTTCTTT. Drawing the rest from reference TRBV7-3 and TRBJ1-1, the complete variable domain is GAGVSQTPSNKVTEKGKYVELRCDPISGHTALYWYRQSLGQGPEFLIYFQGTGAADDSGLPNDRFFAVRPEGSVSTLKIQRTERGDSAVYLCASSFTGSTEAFFGQGTRLTVV.

This clone was observed a handful of times. The rearrangement uses TRBV7-9 and TRBJ1-2, with D perhaps matching TRBD1 (6 bases). The CDR3 covers 15 residues. V was clipped by 0 bases and J by 4 bases, with 12 bases between them. The germline gives CDR1 SEHNR, CDR2 FQNEAQ (reference sequence). CDR3 DNA: TGTGCCAGCAGCTTAGCTGGGGGCGGGAGCTATGGCTACACCTTC. Translated: CASSLAGGGSYGYTF.

The CDR3 loop is CASREGRGWYNEQFF. The CDR3 DNA is TGTGCCAGCAGAGAGGGGCGGGGGTGGTACAATGAGCAGTTCTTC. This chain links TRBV7-8 with TRBJ2-1, with 7 bases identical to TRBD2. Trimming removed 6 bases from V and 4 bases from J; junction bases left unmatched: 9. The CDR3 totals 15 residues. Germline V gene sequence: CDR1 SGHVS, CDR2 FQNEAQ.

J is TRBJ2-7 and V is TRBV10-2; 8 bases are shared with TRBD2. Germline CDR1 WSHSY, CDR2 SAAADI. V trimming: 5 bases; J trimming: 6 bases; junction bases outside the gene matches: 9. The CDR3 is 14 amino acids. DNA of the CDR3: TGCGCCAGCAGTACAGCGGGAGAAGTCTTCGAGCAGTACTTC. Translated: CASSTAGEVFEQYF.

The rearrangement links TRBV28 to TRBJ2-1; a possible D gene is TRBD2 (6 bases). Per the germline V gene, CDR1 is MDHEN and CDR2 is SYDVKM. CDR3 length: 18 amino acids. Trimming stripped 3 bases from V and 3 bases from J, with 21 bases between. In DNA form, the CDR3 reads TGTGCCAGCAGTTTTCAAAAAGCTCATAGCGGCCTCTACAATGAGCAGTTCTTC. It is translated as CASSFQKAHSGLYNEQFF.

The chain links TRBV12-5 to TRBJ2-7; 7 nucleotides agree with TRBD2. The CDR3 extends over 12 amino acids. The ends lost 7 bases at V and 3 bases at J; junction bases unmatched: 3. CDR1 and CDR2 (germline): LGHNT, FRNRAP. The CDR3 protein is CASATGGYEQYF. The CDR3 bases are TGTGCTAGTGCCACGGGGGGCTACGAGCAGTACTTC. The full variable domain, its missing parts supplied by reference TRBV12-5 and TRBJ2-7, is DARVTQTPRHKVTEMGQEVTMRCQPILGHNTVFWYRQTMMQGLELLAYFRNRAPLDDSGMPKDRFSAEMPDATLATLKIQPSEPRDSAVYFCASATGGYEQYFGPGTRLTVT.

The chain links TRBV15 to TRBJ1-1; unclear D gene. Germline-derived CDR1 and CDR2 are LNHNV and YYDKDF (reference sequence). This CDR3 has 16 amino acids. Trimming removed 1 base from V and 3 bases from J, with 15 bases in between. CDR3 region: CATSRAFGPEDTEAFF. In DNA form, the CDR3 reads TGTGCCACCAGCAGAGCTTTCGGGCCGGAGGACACTGAAGCTTTCTTT.

This clone was seen a few times. The chain couples TRBV28 to TRBJ1-5, with 9 bases lining up with TRBD1. The V segment lost 6 bases and the J segment 2 bases; nucleotides outside the gene matches: 5. The CDR3 is 15 residues long. Germline V gives CDR1 MDHEN, CDR2 SYDVKM. The CDR3 sequence: CASRQQGAGNQPQHF. For the CDR3, the DNA is TGTGCCAGCAGACAACAGGGGGCCGGCAATCAGCCCCAGCATTTT.

The genes are TRBV6-1 and TRBJ1-1; no definite D call. The CDR3 has 14 amino acids. Germline values: CDR1 MNHNS, CDR2 SASEGT. V lost 2 bases to trimming and J lost 4 bases, with 11 bases between them. This CDR3 reads CASSETRGSTEAFF. The DNA for the CDR3 is TGTGCCAGCAGTGAAACGCGGGGTAGCACTGAAGCTTTCTTT.

This clone was counted only a few times. J is TRBJ2-1 and V is TRBV9, with D perhaps TRBD2 (6 bases). Germline V gene sequence: CDR1 SGDLS, CDR2 YYNGEE. The germline V and J ends were trimmed by 5 bases and 4 bases, with 13 bases remaining between them. CDR3 size: 14 residues. The CDR3 nucleotides read TGTGCCAGCAGGGGCCCGGGAGAGTACAATGAGCAGTTCTTC. Its protein product is CASRGPGEYNEQFF.

The chain couples TRBV6-1 to TRBJ1-5; 7 bases line up with TRBD1. The CDR3 has 17 residues. The ends lost 3 bases at V and 3 bases at J; junction bases unmatched: 11. Germline V gene lookup returns CDR1 MNHNS and CDR2 SASEGT. CDR3 sequence reads: CASSDAGLTGFNQPQHF. As DNA, the CDR3 is TGTGCCAGCAGTGACGCTGGCTTGACAGGGTTCAATCAGCCCCAGCATTTT.

This clone has more than one count but fewer than ten. The gene calls are TRBV5-5 and TRBJ1-6; tentative D call: TRBD1 (6 bases). Between the trimmed V and J ends, which lost 0 bases and 7 bases, there was a span of 11 bases. Germline V lookup: CDR1 SGHKS, CDR2 YYEKEE (reference sequence). The CDR3 is 15 residues long. The DNA of the CDR3 is TGTGCCAGCAGCTTGGCTGGCAGGGGAAATTCACCCCTCCACTTT. Residues: CASSLAGRGNSPLHF.

The chain joins TRBV19 to TRBJ2-1, with TRBD2 identical over 9 bases. After removal of 10 bases from V and 0 bases from J, the junction contained 4 bases not matched to a gene. Germline V gene data show CDR1 as LNHDA and CDR2 as SQIVND (reference sequence). CDR3 length equals 14 residues. CDR3 loop: CATRTSDSYNEQFF. The CDR3 DNA reads as TGTGCCACCAGGACTAGCGACTCCTACAATGAGCAGTTCTTC.

V usage is TRBV18 and J usage is TRBJ2-4; the match to TRBD2 covers 11 bases. Germline V gives CDR1 KGHSH, CDR2 LQKENI. The CDR3 contains 17 residues. With 3 bases clipped from V and 10 bases from J, the junction kept 14 bases outside the gene matches. Here the CDR3 DNA reads TGTGCCAGCTCACCTAGAGCCGGACTAGCGGGTCCCTTAATTCAGTACTTC. This gives the protein CASSPRAGLAGPLIQYF.

The chain joins TRBV19 to TRBJ1-3; unclear D gene. Germline CDR1 and CDR2: LNHDA and SQIVND (reference sequence). V dropped 5 bases and J dropped 3 bases, with 5 bases sitting between them. The CDR3 spans 12 residues. As DNA, the CDR3 is TGTGCCAGTAGTTCTTATGGAAACACCATATATTTT. This gives the protein CASSSYGNTIYF.